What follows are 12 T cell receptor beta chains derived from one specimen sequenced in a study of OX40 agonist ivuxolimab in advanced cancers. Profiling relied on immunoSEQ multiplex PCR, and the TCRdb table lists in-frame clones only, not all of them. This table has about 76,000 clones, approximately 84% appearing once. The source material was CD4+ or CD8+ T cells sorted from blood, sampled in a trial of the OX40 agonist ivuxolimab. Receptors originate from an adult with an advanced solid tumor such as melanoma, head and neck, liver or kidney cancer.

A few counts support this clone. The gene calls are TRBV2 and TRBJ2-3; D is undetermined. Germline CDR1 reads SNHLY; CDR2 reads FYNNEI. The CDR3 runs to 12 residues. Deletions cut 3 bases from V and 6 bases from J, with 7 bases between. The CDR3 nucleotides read TGTGCCAGCAGTGAGACGACGGATACGCAGTATTTT. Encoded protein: CASSETTDTQYF.

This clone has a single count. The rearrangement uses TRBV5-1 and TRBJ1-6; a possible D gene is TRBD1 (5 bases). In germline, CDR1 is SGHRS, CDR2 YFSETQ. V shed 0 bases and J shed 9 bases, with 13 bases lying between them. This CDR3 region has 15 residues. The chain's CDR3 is CASSLERGSSSPLHF. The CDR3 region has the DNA TGCGCCAGCAGCTTGGAGAGGGGAAGCTCTTCACCCCTCCACTTT.

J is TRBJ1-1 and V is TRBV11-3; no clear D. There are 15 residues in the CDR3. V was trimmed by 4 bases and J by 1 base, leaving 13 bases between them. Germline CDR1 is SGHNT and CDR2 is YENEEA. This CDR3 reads CASSSTVGPNTEAFF. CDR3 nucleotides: TGTGCCAGCAGCTCTACGGTAGGGCCGAACACTGAAGCTTTCTTT.

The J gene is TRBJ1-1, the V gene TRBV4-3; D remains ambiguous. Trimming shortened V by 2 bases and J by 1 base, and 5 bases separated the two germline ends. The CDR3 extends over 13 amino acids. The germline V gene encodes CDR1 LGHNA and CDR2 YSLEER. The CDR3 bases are TGCGCCAGCAGCCAACAGGAGAACACTGAAGCTTTCTTT. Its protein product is CASSQQENTEAFF.

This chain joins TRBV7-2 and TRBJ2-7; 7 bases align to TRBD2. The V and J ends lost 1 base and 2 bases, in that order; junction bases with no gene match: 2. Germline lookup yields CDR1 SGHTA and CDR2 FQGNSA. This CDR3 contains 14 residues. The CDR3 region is CASSLVTSAYEQYF. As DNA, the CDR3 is TGTGCCAGCAGCTTAGTCACTAGCGCCTACGAGCAGTACTTC.

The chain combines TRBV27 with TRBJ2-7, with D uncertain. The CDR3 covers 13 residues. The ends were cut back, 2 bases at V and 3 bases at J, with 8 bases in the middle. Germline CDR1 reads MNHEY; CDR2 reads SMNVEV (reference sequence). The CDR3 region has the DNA TGTGCCAGCAGTTTAACAGCCAACTACGAGCAGTACTTC. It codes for CASSLTANYEQYF.

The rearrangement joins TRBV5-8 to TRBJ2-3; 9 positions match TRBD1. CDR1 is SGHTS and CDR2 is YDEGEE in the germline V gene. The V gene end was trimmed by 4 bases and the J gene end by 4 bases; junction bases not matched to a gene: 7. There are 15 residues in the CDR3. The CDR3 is CASSNGTGSPDTQYF. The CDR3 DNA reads TGTGCCAGCAGCAACGGGACAGGGAGTCCAGATACGCAGTATTTT.

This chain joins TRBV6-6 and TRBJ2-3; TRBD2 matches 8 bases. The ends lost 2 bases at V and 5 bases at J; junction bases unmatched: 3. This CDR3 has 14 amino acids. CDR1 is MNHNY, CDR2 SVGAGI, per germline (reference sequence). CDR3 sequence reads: CASSYPGGGDTQYF. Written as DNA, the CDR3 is TGTGCCAGCAGTTACCCCGGGGGGGGAGATACGCAGTATTTT.

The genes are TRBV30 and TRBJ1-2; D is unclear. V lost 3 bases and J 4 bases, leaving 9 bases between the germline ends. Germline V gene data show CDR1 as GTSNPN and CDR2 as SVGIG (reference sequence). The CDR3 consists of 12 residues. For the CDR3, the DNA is TGTGCCTGGAGCGAGCGTCGCTATGGCTACACCTTC. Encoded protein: CAWSERRYGYTF.

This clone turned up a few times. Written as DNA, the CDR3 is TGTGCCAGCAACCCTCCGGGACGGACCCAAGAGACCCAGTACTTC. Translation gives CASNPPGRTQETQYF. V is TRBV6-1 and J is TRBJ2-5; D could derive from TRBD1 or TRBD2 (5 bases each). Germline V CDR1 and CDR2: MNHNS, SASEGT. CDR3 length: 15 amino acids. The V end was cut by 7 bases, the J end by 1 base, with 16 bases between.

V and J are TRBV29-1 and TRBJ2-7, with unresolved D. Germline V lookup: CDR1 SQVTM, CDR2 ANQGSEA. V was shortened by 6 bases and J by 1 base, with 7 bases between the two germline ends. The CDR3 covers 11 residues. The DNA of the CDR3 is TGCAGCGTCACAATTTCCTACGAGCAGTACTTC. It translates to CSVTISYEQYF.

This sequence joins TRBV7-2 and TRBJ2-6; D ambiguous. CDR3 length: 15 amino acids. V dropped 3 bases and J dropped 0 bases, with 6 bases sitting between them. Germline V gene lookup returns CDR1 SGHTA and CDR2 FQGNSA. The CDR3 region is CASSLLSSGANVLTF. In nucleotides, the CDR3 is TGTGCCAGCAGCTTGTTGAGCTCTGGGGCCAACGTCCTGACTTTC.